The 30 T cell receptor beta chains listed next were all sequenced from one sample in a study of vaccination and CD4 T cells after COVID-19. Treatment specified: roughly ten-day PBMC culture with coronavirus spike peptide pools or control peptides (ViraFEST assay). These TCRs are of unknown antigen specificity. The Oncomine TCR Beta short-read assay was applied to DNA of cultured CD4+ T cells. Each CDR3 protein gets one entry after TCRdb re-called the PCR reads with MiXCR. Counted here are 15,000 to 25,000 distinct CDR3 sequences, more than 45% occurring once; the ten biggest clones make up nearly 10%. Sample: CD4+ T cells from blood, cultured in vitro. Every receptor here comes from a human donor who had recovered from COVID-19.

The count of this clonotype is one. This rearrangement joins TRBV7-9 to TRBJ2-7; D perhaps matches TRBD1 (5 bases). CDR1 and CDR2 from the germline V gene are SEHNR and FQNEAQ (reference sequence). CDR3 length equals 12 residues. V lost 5 bases and J 6 bases, leaving 11 bases between the germline ends. CDR3 DNA sequence: TGTGCCAGCAGCCCAGGACACCGCGAGCAGTACTTC. This encodes CASSPGHREQYF.

This clonotype was seen a few times. The chain couples TRBV4-1 to TRBJ1-2, with D tentatively TRBD1 (5 bases). The CDR3 totals 14 residues. Trimming took off 4 bases at V and 0 bases at J, with 9 bases between the two ends. Germline loops: CDR1 MGHRA, CDR2 YSYEKL. CDR3 sequence (DNA): TGCGCCAGCAGCCGACCGACAGCTAACTATGGCTACACCTTC. Its translation is CASSRPTANYGYTF.

The CDR3, as DNA: TGCAGTGCCCGAGGGGCCGGGTCGAGCAATCAGCCCCAGCATTTT. This encodes CSARGAGSSNQPQHF. The chain combines TRBV20-1 with TRBJ1-5; tentative D call: TRBD1 (5 bases). The germline V gene encodes CDR1 DFQATT and CDR2 SNEGSKA (reference sequence). V was trimmed by 6 bases and J by 1 base, leaving 16 bases between them. CDR3 length equals 15 residues.

The gene calls are TRBV5-4 and TRBJ1-6; no clear D. This CDR3 is 15 amino acids long. Trimming left V 0 bases short and J 8 bases short, with 12 bases between. CDR1 and CDR2 (germline): SGHNT, YYREEE (reference sequence). The CDR3 here is CASSLDIGGDSPLHF. CDR3 bases: TGTGCCAGCAGCTTGGATATAGGTGGGGATTCACCCCTCCACTTT.

The chain combines TRBV5-4 with TRBJ2-2, with TRBD2 matching 11 bases. V dropped 4 bases and J dropped 6; count of bases not matched to a gene: 20. CDR1 SGHNT and CDR2 YYREEE come from the germline V gene (reference sequence). There are 20 residues in the CDR3. The CDR3 bases are TGTGCCAGCAGCCGCGACACAATTCTTAGCGGGGGGGCGTGGTCCGGGGAGCTGTTTTTT. It translates to CASSRDTILSGGAWSGELFF.

The sample holds a few counts of this clonotype. The rearrangement links TRBV7-9 to TRBJ1-6, with D possibly TRBD1 on 5 matching bases. CDR1 and CDR2 from the germline V gene are SEHNR and FQNEAQ (reference sequence). The CDR3 extends over 19 amino acids. V lost 2 bases and J lost 5, with 22 bases in between. CDR3 coding DNA: TGTGCCAGCAGCTTATTAGGAAATTCGAGGGGCCCGAATAATTCACCCCTCCACTTT. It encodes CASSLLGNSRGPNNSPLHF.

This clonotype appeared once. V gene TRBV6-2 or TRBV6-3 combines with J gene TRBJ2-2; 8 bases agree with TRBD2. Trimming took 2 bases from V and 4 from J; bases not matched to a gene: 3. Germline V lookup: CDR1 MNHEY, CDR2 SVGEGT. This CDR3 has 15 residues. CDR3 DNA: TGTGCCAGCAGTTACACTAGCGGCGTCACCGGGGAGCTGTTTTTT. Protein sequence: CASSYTSGVTGELFF.

A few counts support this clonotype. The gene calls are TRBV6-1 and TRBJ1-2, with D hard to call. V lost 3 bases and J lost 8, with 13 bases in between. The CDR3 contains 13 residues. Germline assignment: CDR1 MNHNS and CDR2 SASEGT. CDR3 residues: CASSESGIKGYTF. For the CDR3, the DNA is TGTGCCAGCAGTGAGTCTGGGATTAAAGGCTACACCTTC.

This chain joins TRBV18 and TRBJ1-5; no clear D. The CDR3 is 14 residues long. With 6 bases removed from V and 1 base from J, the gap between germline ends came to 10 bases. From germline, CDR1 is KGHSH and CDR2 LQKENI. CDR3 sequence reads: CASSPAGSNQPQHF. For the CDR3, the DNA is TGTGCCAGCTCGCCTGCCGGCAGCAATCAGCCCCAGCATTTT.

This chain connects TRBV7-9 to TRBJ2-2; 13 nucleotides align to TRBD2. The CDR3 totals 16 residues. V was pared by 5 bases and J by 7 bases, with 7 bases of the junction left unmatched. Germline V gene lookup returns CDR1 SEHNR and CDR2 FQNEAQ (reference sequence). This CDR3 is CASSAGLAGEVGELFF. The CDR3 DNA is TGTGCCAGCAGCGCTGGACTAGCGGGAGAGGTCGGGGAGCTGTTTTTT.

V usage is TRBV11-2 and J usage is TRBJ2-7; TRBD1 agrees at 9 bases. The CDR3 is 13 residues long. Trimming took 3 bases from V and 9 from J; bases not matched to a gene: 6. Germline-derived CDR1 and CDR2 are SGHAT and FQNNGV. For the CDR3, the DNA is TGTGCCAGCAGCTTCCAGGGACAGGGCGGGCAGTACTTC. As protein: CASSFQGQGGQYF.

The V gene is TRBV19, the J gene TRBJ2-1; maybe TRBD2 (6 bases). CDR3 length equals 14 residues. Germline V gene sequence: CDR1 LNHDA, CDR2 SQIVND (reference sequence). Trimming took 5 bases from V and 9 from J, leaving 17 bases between them. The CDR3 region is CASSSRLEASEQFF. The DNA of the CDR3 is TGTGCCAGTAGTTCCAGACTAGAGGCCAGTGAGCAGTTCTTC.

The chain carries TRBV7-2 and TRBJ2-1; TRBD2 agrees at 7 bases. The CDR3 is 14 amino acids. Trimming took 5 bases from V and 8 from J; bases not matched to a gene: 9. Germline CDR1 is SGHTA and CDR2 is FQGNSA. DNA of the CDR3: TGTGCCAGCAGCACCAGACTAGCTGGGGATGAGCAGTTCTTC. Translation gives CASSTRLAGDEQFF.

The chain couples TRBV6-2 or TRBV6-3 to TRBJ2-7, with TRBD1 identical over 7 bases. Germline assignment: CDR1 MNHEY and CDR2 SVGEGT. V was pared by 6 bases and J by 5 bases, with 10 bases of the junction left unmatched. The CDR3 is 14 amino acids. The CDR3 region has the DNA TGTGCCAGCAGACAGACAGGGCGGTGGGACGAGCAGTACTTC. Translation: CASRQTGRWDEQYF.

The V call is TRBV2, the J call TRBJ2-7, with 7 bases that match TRBD2. Germline trimming cut 5 bases from V and 0 bases from J; bases unmatched to any gene: 10. The CDR3 spans 16 residues. CDR1 and CDR2 (germline): SNHLY, FYNNEI. CDR3 protein: CASSPLEGGSSYEQYF. The CDR3 DNA reads TGTGCCAGCAGTCCCCTCGAGGGCGGGAGCTCCTACGAGCAGTACTTC.

In this sample, this clonotype turned up a few times. V is TRBV6-2 or TRBV6-3 and J is TRBJ2-7, with no clear D. Looked up from germline, CDR1 is MNHEY and CDR2 is SVGEGT. V was clipped by 7 bases and J by 1 base, with 11 bases between them. The CDR3 contains 13 residues. CDR3 protein: CASNLIGSYEQYF. The CDR3 DNA sequence: TGTGCCAGCAATCTGATCGGGTCCTACGAGCAGTACTTC.

The chain links TRBV20-1 to TRBJ2-3; 9 positions match TRBD1. Germline lookup yields CDR1 DFQATT and CDR2 SNEGSKA (reference sequence). V gave up 5 bases and J gave up 1 base; unmatched junction bases: 7. There are 15 residues in the CDR3. The CDR3 sequence is CSAGARTGGTDTQYF. The CDR3 region has the DNA TGCAGTGCTGGGGCGAGGACAGGGGGCACAGATACGCAGTATTTT.

A word on this clonotype: The junction does not match germline at one end; this may be a read error. V is TRBV11-3 and J is TRBJ1-1; no clear D gene. From germline, CDR1 is SGHNT and CDR2 YENEEA. CDR3 length equals 15 residues. CDR3 nucleotides: TGTGCCAGCAGCGTAGACGGGCAACCGAACACTGAAGCTTTCTTT. Translating gives CASSVDGQPNTEAFF. The complete variable domain, with remaining parts taken from reference TRBV11-3 and TRBJ1-1, reads EAGVVQSPRYKIIEKKQPVAFWCNPISGHNTLYWYLQNLGQGPELLIRYENEEAVDDSQLPKDRFSAERLKGVDSTLKIQPAELGDSAVYLCASSVDGQPNTEAFFGQGTRLTVV.

This clonotype was recorded a few times. The genes are TRBV6-1 and TRBJ1-5; 7 bases align to TRBD1. V shed 5 bases and J 6 bases; nucleotides not matched to a gene: 7. The CDR3 loop spans 14 amino acids. Per germline, CDR1 MNHNS and CDR2 SASEGT. In DNA, the CDR3 is TGTGCCAGCAGTCGGACAGGAATCAGTCAGCCCCAGCATTTT. It is translated as CASSRTGISQPQHF.

This clonotype showed up just once. The J gene is TRBJ1-3, the V gene TRBV7-9; D is perhaps TRBD1 (6 bases). Per germline, CDR1 SEHNR and CDR2 FQNEAQ (reference sequence). The CDR3 has 16 amino acids. Trimming stripped 4 bases from V and 0 bases from J, with 13 bases between. For the CDR3, the DNA is TGTGCCAGCAGCTCGGGGGGCAGATTCTCTGGAAACACCATATATTTT. It is translated as CASSSGGRFSGNTIYF.

The V call is TRBV27, the J call TRBJ1-2; D gene ambiguous. CDR3 length: 13 residues. V dropped 4 bases and J dropped 8 bases, with 14 bases sitting between them. Germline V lookup: CDR1 MNHEY, CDR2 SMNVEV (reference sequence). CDR3 sequence (DNA): TGTGCCAGCAGTTATACCGGAGGTGCGGGCTACACCTTC. Translation: CASSYTGGAGYTF.

V usage is TRBV2 and J usage is TRBJ2-7, with TRBD1 matching 7 bases. The germline V gene has CDR1 SNHLY and CDR2 FYNNEI. The CDR3 covers 13 residues. The ends lost 5 bases at V and 11 bases at J; junction bases unmatched: 12. The chain's CDR3 is CASSPTGAKREYF. The CDR3 DNA sequence: TGTGCCAGCAGTCCTACAGGGGCCAAGAGGGAGTACTTC. Looking up the rest from reference TRBV2 and TRBJ2-7 gives the full variable domain: EPEVTQTPSHQVTQMGQEVILRCVPISNHLYFYWYRQILGQKVEFLVSFYNNEISEKSEIFDDQFSVERPDGSNFTLKIRSTKLEDSAMYFCASSPTGAKREYFGPGTRLTVT.

This clonotype was seen more than once but under ten times. The chain uses TRBV7-2 and TRBJ1-2; TRBD1 matches at 10 bases. The germline CDR1 and CDR2 sequences are SGHTA and FQGNSA. Trimming cost V 1 base and J 7 bases; bases outside gene matches: 6. There are 15 residues in the CDR3. The CDR3 DNA reads as TGTGCCAGCAGCTTAGTGGTGACAGGGGGCGTTGGCTACACCTTC. This codes for CASSLVVTGGVGYTF.

V gene TRBV27 combines with J gene TRBJ2-3; a possible D gene is TRBD1 (6 bases). The CDR3 totals 18 residues. Trimming removed 5 bases from V and 0 bases from J, with 21 bases in between. Germline V gene sequence: CDR1 MNHEY, CDR2 SMNVEV (reference sequence). The CDR3 reads CASSNRPTRGASTDTQYF. CDR3 sequence (DNA): TGTGCCAGCAGTAACCGGCCAACCAGGGGTGCTAGCACAGATACGCAGTATTTT.

V is TRBV7-9 and J is TRBJ1-1; D might be TRBD1 (6 bases). The CDR3 sequence is 17 residues long. Trimming pared 1 base from V and 5 bases from J, leaving 20 bases between. The V gene's germline CDR1 is SEHNR and CDR2 FQNEAQ (reference sequence). Written as DNA, the CDR3 is TGTGCCAGCAGCTTAGGGGGACTGGACAGCAGGGGTACTGAAGCTTTCTTT. It codes for CASSLGGLDSRGTEAFF. Using reference TRBV7-9 and TRBJ1-1 for the parts outside the CDR3, the full variable domain is DTGVSQNPRHKITKRGQNVTFRCDPISEHNRLYWYRQTLGQGPEFLTYFQNEAQLEKSRLLSDRFSAERPKGSFSTLEIQRTEQGDSAMYLCASSLGGLDSRGTEAFFGQGTRLTVV.

V is TRBV20-1 and J is TRBJ1-2; D remains ambiguous. Germline CDR1 is DFQATT and CDR2 is SNEGSKA (reference sequence). The CDR3 is 12 amino acids. Trimming pared 0 bases from V and 3 bases from J, leaving 5 bases between. The CDR3 spells CSARDGHYGYTF. The CDR3 DNA sequence: TGCAGTGCTAGAGATGGACACTATGGCTACACCTTC.

The chain links TRBV6-1 to TRBJ2-3, with 8 nucleotides matching TRBD1. The V gene's germline CDR1 is MNHNS and CDR2 SASEGT. The CDR3 has 14 residues. J gave up 5 bases and V 7 bases, and 8 bases lay outside the gene matches. This chain's CDR3 is CASTAGGAGDTQYF. CDR3 DNA: TGTGCCAGCACTGCAGGGGGCGCAGGAGATACGCAGTATTTT.

As concerns this clonotype: At one boundary the junction diverges from the germline segment, which might be a read error. CDR3 loop: CVQTPGQSNQPRHF. The CDR3 region has the DNA TGTGTTCAAACTCCGGGACAGAGCAATCAGCCCCGGCATTTT. V gene TRBV30 combines with J gene TRBJ1-5, with 7 positions matching TRBD1. Germline V gives CDR1 GTSNPN, CDR2 SVGIG (reference sequence). The CDR3 totals 14 residues.

DNA for the CDR3: TGTGCCAGCAGGCTAGCGGGGGCCCCAGATACGCAGTATTTT. It encodes CASRLAGAPDTQYF. This chain joins TRBV7-8 and TRBJ2-3; TRBD2 matches at 10 bases. Germline-derived CDR1 and CDR2 are SGHVS and FQNEAQ. The J segment lost 4 bases and the V segment lost 6 bases, leaving 4 bases of the junction unmatched. This CDR3 is 14 amino acids long.

V and J are TRBV28 and TRBJ2-7, with TRBD2 identical over 7 bases. This CDR3 spans 13 amino acids. Germline V gene lookup returns CDR1 MDHEN and CDR2 SYDVKM. V gave up 2 bases and J gave up 2 bases; unmatched junction bases: 0. The CDR3 DNA reads TGTGCCAGCAGTTTACTAGCGGCCTACGAGCAGTACTTC. It codes for CASSLLAAYEQYF.